The rows below give T cell receptor beta chains drawn from one sample of a study of T cells after yellow fever vaccination. TCRdb re-called the 5' RACE reads with MiXCR, one entry per CDR3 protein. Among fewer than 650,000 distinct CDR3 sequences, about a fifth were seen once, and the ten largest hold approximately 16%. The sample was PBMCs, taken roughly 23 days after the first yellow fever vaccination. All receptors derive from a man aged 18 to 29 who received the YFV17D yellow fever vaccine. The CDR3 runs from the conserved cysteine through the conserved F or W. The D gene is left open where the match is weak. Not all rows give a size; the values are once, few, many and, for expanded clones, a class.

D: -; V: TRBV6-5; size: few; length: 12; J: TRBJ2-7; CDR3: CASTPDRLNQYF; DNA: TGTGCCAGCACCCCCGATCGGCTCAACCAGTACTTC
D: -; V: TRBV7-6; size: few; length: 17; J: TRBJ2-3; CDR3: CASSSPRDTLPTDTQYF; DNA: TGTGCCAGCAGCTCACCCCGGGACACACTTCCTACAGATACGCAGTATTTT
D: -; V: TRBV28; size: many; length: 12; J: TRBJ2-1; CDR3: CASSTPGREQFF; DNA: TGTGCCAGCAGTACACCAGGACGTGAGCAGTTCTTC
D: TRBD2; V: TRBV7-8; size: -; length: 17; J: TRBJ2-2; CDR3: CASSFTSGILNTGELFF; DNA: TGTGCCAGCAGCTTCACTAGCGGAATATTGAACACCGGGGAGCTGTTTTTT
D: TRBD1; V: TRBV4-3; size: -; length: 14; J: TRBJ2-3; CDR3: CASSQDQGADTQYF; DNA: TGCGCCAGCAGCCAAGACCAGGGGGCAGATACGCAGTATTTT
D: TRBD2; V: TRBV3-1; size: -; length: 17; J: TRBJ2-7; CDR3: CASSQGSTSGPSYEQYF; DNA: TGTGCCAGCAGCCAAGGTTCGACTAGCGGACCTTCCTACGAGCAGTACTTC
D: TRBD1; V: TRBV28; size: -; length: 16; J: TRBJ2-3; CDR3: CASSSGQGGPTDTQYF; DNA: TGTGCCAGCAGTTCGGGACAGGGGGGACCCACAGATACGCAGTATTTT
D: -; V: TRBV6-1; size: -; length: 13; J: TRBJ2-5; CDR3: CASSRVGQETQYF; DNA: TGTGCCAGCAGTCGAGTTGGGCAAGAGACCCAGTACTTC
D: TRBD1; V: TRBV4-2; size: -; length: 16; J: TRBJ1-5; CDR3: CASSQAPTGENQPQHF; DNA: TGTGCCAGCAGCCAAGCCCCGACAGGGGAGAATCAGCCCCAGCATTTT
D: -; V: TRBV4-3; size: -; length: 17; J: TRBJ2-3; CDR3: CASSQAWGGASTDTQYF; DNA: TGCGCCAGCAGCCAAGCTTGGGGCGGGGCGAGCACAGATACGCAGTATTTT
D: -; V: TRBV9; size: -; length: 14; J: TRBJ1-3; CDR3: CASSVANRGNTIYF; DNA: TGTGCCAGCAGCGTAGCTAACAGGGGAAACACCATATATTTT
D: -; V: TRBV10-3; size: -; length: 14; J: TRBJ1-2; CDR3: CAISIFGQNYGYTF; DNA: TGTGCCATCAGTATATTCGGACAGAACTATGGCTACACCTTC
D: -; V: TRBV28; size: -; length: 14; J: TRBJ1-3; CDR3: CASGTGSSGNTIYF; DNA: TGTGCCAGCGGGACCGGAAGCTCTGGAAACACCATATATTTT
D: TRBD1; V: TRBV7-2; size: few; length: 14; J: TRBJ2-3; CDR3: CASSPTGMGITQYF; DNA: TGTGCCAGCAGCCCGACAGGGATGGGGATTACGCAGTATTTT
D: -; V: TRBV20-1; size: -; length: 15; J: TRBJ2-1; CDR3: CSAFRPFRSYNEQFF; DNA: TGCAGTGCGTTCAGGCCCTTTCGCTCCTACAATGAGCAGTTCTTC
D: -; V: TRBV25-1; size: few; length: 14; J: TRBJ1-1; CDR3: CASSPRGAATEAFF; DNA: TGTGCCAGCAGCCCGCGGGGGGCGGCCACTGAAGCTTTCTTT
D: -; V: TRBV7-2; size: -; length: 13; J: TRBJ2-2; CDR3: CASNVRWGGELFF; DNA: TGTGCCAGCAACGTCCGATGGGGCGGGGAGCTGTTTTTT
D: -; V: TRBV27; size: many; length: 14; J: TRBJ2-5; CDR3: CASSLRTGLETQYF; DNA: TGTGCCAGCAGTCTACGAACAGGGTTAGAGACCCAGTACTTC
D: -; V: TRBV20-1; size: -; length: 10; J: TRBJ1-2; CDR3: CSAESIGYTF; DNA: TGCAGTGCTGAGTCCATCGGCTACACCTTC
D: -; V: TRBV6-2/TRBV6-3; size: few; length: 13; J: TRBJ1-1; CDR3: CASRWTTSGEAFF; DNA: TGTGCCAGCAGATGGACCACCTCGGGAGAAGCTTTCTTT
D: TRBD2; V: TRBV11-2; size: -; length: 16; J: TRBJ2-1; CDR3: CASSSVAGAYYNEQFF; DNA: TGTGCCAGCAGCTCCGTAGCGGGGGCCTACTACAATGAGCAGTTCTTC
D: -; V: TRBV29-1; size: -; length: 14; J: TRBJ1-2; CDR3: CSVVILGAGNGYTF; DNA: TGCAGCGTTGTCATACTAGGGGCTGGCAATGGCTACACCTTC
D: -; V: TRBV29-1; size: few; length: 11; J: TRBJ1-4; CDR3: CSVEKGEKLFF; DNA: TGCAGCGTTGAAAAGGGAGAAAAACTGTTTTTT
D: -; V: TRBV9; size: -; length: 13; J: TRBJ1-2; CDR3: CASSVPRWDCYTF; DNA: TGTGCCAGCAGCGTCCCCAGGTGGGACTGCTACACCTTC
D: -; V: TRBV4-3; size: -; length: 15; J: TRBJ1-6; CDR3: CASSHGQLYNSPLHF; DNA: TGCGCCAGCAGCCATGGACAGCTCTATAATTCACCCCTCCACTTT
D: -; V: TRBV6-5; size: few; length: 14; J: TRBJ2-1; CDR3: CASSWGLVDGEQFF; DNA: TGTGCCAGCAGTTGGGGGCTAGTCGACGGTGAGCAGTTCTTC
D: -; V: TRBV6-2/TRBV6-3; size: -; length: 15; J: TRBJ2-1; CDR3: CASSARVGARDEQFF; DNA: TGTGCCAGCAGCGCCCGCGTGGGGGCCCGCGATGAGCAGTTCTTC
D: TRBD1; V: TRBV24-1; size: few; length: 18; J: TRBJ1-4; CDR3: CATSGTGPSSATNEKLFF; DNA: TGTGCCACCAGCGGGACAGGCCCTTCCTCTGCAACTAATGAAAAACTGTTTTTT
D: -; V: TRBV10-3; size: -; length: 14; J: TRBJ1-5; CDR3: CAISVTGVNQPQHF; DNA: TGTGCCATCAGTGTGACAGGAGTTAATCAGCCCCAGCATTTT
D: -; V: TRBV5-1; size: few; length: 12; J: TRBJ2-2; CDR3: CASSLESGELFF; DNA: TGCGCCAGCAGCTTGGAATCGGGGGAGCTGTTTTTT
D: -; V: TRBV7-6; size: -; length: 14; J: TRBJ2-2; CDR3: CASSTRGFAGELFF; DNA: TGTGCCAGCAGCACACGGGGCTTCGCCGGGGAGCTGTTTTTT
D: -; V: TRBV5-1; size: -; length: 14; J: TRBJ1-2; CDR3: CASSDDRVDYGYTF; DNA: TGCGCCAGCAGCGACGATAGGGTGGACTATGGCTACACCTTC
D: -; V: TRBV11-2; size: -; length: 15; J: TRBJ2-1; CDR3: CASSLKITTMTQQFF; DNA: TGTGCCAGCAGCTTGAAAATTACTACAATGACGCAGCAGTTCTTC
D: -; V: TRBV5-1; size: few; length: 15; J: TRBJ2-2; CDR3: CASSLISLGPGELFF; DNA: TGCGCCAGCAGCTTGATCAGTTTAGGACCCGGGGAGCTGTTTTTT
D: TRBD1; V: TRBV5-6; size: -; length: 15; J: TRBJ1-3; CDR3: CASSWGQFSGNTIYF; DNA: TGTGCCAGCAGCTGGGGACAGTTCTCTGGAAACACCATATATTTT
D: TRBD2; V: TRBV10-3; size: -; length: 14; J: TRBJ2-3; CDR3: CAISEGLGPDTQYF; DNA: TGTGCCATCAGTGAGGGACTAGGGCCAGATACGCAGTATTTT
D: -; V: TRBV6-1; size: many; length: 13; J: TRBJ2-2; CDR3: CANYGRATGELFF; DNA: TGTGCCAATTATGGGAGAGCCACCGGGGAGCTGTTTTTT
D: -; V: TRBV7-2; size: -; length: 14; J: TRBJ1-1; CDR3: CASSPPPMNTEAFF; DNA: TGTGCCAGCAGCCCCCCCCCCATGAACACTGAAGCTTTCTTT
D: TRBD2; V: TRBV6-5; size: many; length: 15; J: TRBJ2-7; CDR3: CASSYSSPGGEGQYF; DNA: TGTGCCAGCAGTTACTCGAGCCCGGGGGGGGAGGGGCAGTACTTC
D: -; V: TRBV29-1; size: few; length: 13; J: TRBJ1-1; CDR3: CSVAGGAGTEAFF; DNA: TGCAGCGTTGCCGGGGGCGCGGGGACTGAAGCTTTCTTT
D: TRBD1; V: TRBV7-2; size: -; length: 15; J: TRBJ1-6; CDR3: CASSFGTGISSPLHF; DNA: TGTGCCAGCAGCTTCGGGACAGGGATAAGTTCACCCCTCCACTTT
D: TRBD1; V: TRBV15; size: few; length: 14; J: TRBJ2-5; CDR3: CATSRDRSQETQYF; DNA: TGTGCCACCAGCAGGGACAGGAGTCAAGAGACCCAGTACTTC
D: -; V: TRBV5-1; size: few; length: 16; J: TRBJ2-1; CDR3: CASSFRRRTAYNEQFF; DNA: TGCGCCAGCAGCTTTAGGAGGAGGACAGCCTACAATGAGCAGTTCTTC
D: TRBD2; V: TRBV24-1; size: -; length: 15; J: TRBJ2-3; CDR3: CATSGASGDVDTQYF; DNA: TGTGCCACCAGTGGGGCTAGCGGGGATGTAGATACGCAGTATTTT
D: -; V: TRBV2; size: -; length: 13; J: TRBJ2-7; CDR3: CASSAGTPYEQYF; DNA: TGTGCCAGCAGCGCCGGGACACCCTACGAGCAGTACTTC
D: TRBD1; V: TRBV10-3; size: few; length: 13; J: TRBJ1-1; CDR3: CAISYRGTTEAFF; DNA: TGTGCCATCAGTTACAGGGGGACTACTGAAGCTTTCTTT
D: -; V: TRBV6-2/TRBV6-3; size: few; length: 19; J: TRBJ2-6; CDR3: CASSNPSGMGRSGANVLTF; DNA: TGTGCCAGCAGCAACCCCTCGGGAATGGGAAGATCTGGGGCCAACGTCCTGACTTTC
D: -; V: TRBV7-6; size: few; length: 13; J: TRBJ2-7; CDR3: CASSLSTGDEQYF; DNA: TGTGCCAGCAGCTTAAGTACGGGGGATGAGCAGTACTTC
D: -; V: TRBV5-1; size: -; length: 14; J: TRBJ2-1; CDR3: CASSYIYGRDEQFF; DNA: TGCGCCAGCAGCTATATCTATGGGCGGGATGAGCAGTTCTTC
D: -; V: TRBV7-9; size: -; length: 16; J: TRBJ2-3; CDR3: CASSLGRHAVTDTQYF; DNA: TGTGCCAGCAGCTTAGGACGGCACGCTGTAACAGATACGCAGTATTTT
D: -; V: TRBV28; size: -; length: 11; J: TRBJ1-2; CDR3: CASSVAKGYTF; DNA: TGTGCCAGCAGCGTTGCGAAGGGCTACACCTTC
D: -; V: TRBV12-3/TRBV12-4; size: few; length: 12; J: TRBJ1-2; CDR3: CASSFGQAGYTF; DNA: TGTGCCAGCAGTTTTGGGCAAGCTGGCTACACCTTC
D: -; V: TRBV18; size: few; length: 13; J: TRBJ2-5; CDR3: CASSPILQETQYF; DNA: TGTGCCAGCTCACCAATTCTCCAAGAGACCCAGTACTTC
D: -; V: TRBV28; size: -; length: 14; J: TRBJ2-1; CDR3: CASSRPGLPNEQFF; DNA: TGTGCCAGCAGTCGACCAGGACTCCCCAATGAGCAGTTCTTC